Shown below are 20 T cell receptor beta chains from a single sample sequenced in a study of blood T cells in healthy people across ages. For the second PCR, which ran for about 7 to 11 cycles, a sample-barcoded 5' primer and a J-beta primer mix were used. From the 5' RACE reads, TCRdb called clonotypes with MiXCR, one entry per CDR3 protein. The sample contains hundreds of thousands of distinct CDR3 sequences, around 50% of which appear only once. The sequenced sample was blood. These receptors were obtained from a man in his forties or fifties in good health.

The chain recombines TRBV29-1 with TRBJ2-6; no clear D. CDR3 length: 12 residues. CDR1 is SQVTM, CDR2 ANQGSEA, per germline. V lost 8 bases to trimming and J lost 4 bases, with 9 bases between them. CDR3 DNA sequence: TGCAGCTGCGACACCGGGGCCAACGTCCTGACTTTC. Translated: CSCDTGANVLTF.

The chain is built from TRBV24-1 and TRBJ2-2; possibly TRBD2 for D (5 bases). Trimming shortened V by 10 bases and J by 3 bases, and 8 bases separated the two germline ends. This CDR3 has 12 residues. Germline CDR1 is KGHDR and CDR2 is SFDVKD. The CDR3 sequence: CATMGDTGELFF. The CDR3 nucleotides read TGTGCCACGATGGGAGACACCGGGGAGCTGTTTTTT.

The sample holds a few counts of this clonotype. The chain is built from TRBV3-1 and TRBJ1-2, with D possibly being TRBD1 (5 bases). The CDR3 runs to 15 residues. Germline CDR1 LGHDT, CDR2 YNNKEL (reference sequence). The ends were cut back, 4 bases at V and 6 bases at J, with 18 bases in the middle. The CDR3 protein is CASSPTRGKSNGYTF. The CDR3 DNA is TGTGCCAGCAGCCCGACGCGGGGGAAATCGAATGGCTACACCTTC.

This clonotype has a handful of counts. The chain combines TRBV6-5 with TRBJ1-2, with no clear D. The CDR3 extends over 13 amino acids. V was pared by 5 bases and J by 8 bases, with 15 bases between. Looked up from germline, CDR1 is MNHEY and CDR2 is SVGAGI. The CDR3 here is CASSPMTPPGYTF. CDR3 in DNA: TGTGCCAGCAGTCCCATGACTCCACCGGGCTACACCTTC.

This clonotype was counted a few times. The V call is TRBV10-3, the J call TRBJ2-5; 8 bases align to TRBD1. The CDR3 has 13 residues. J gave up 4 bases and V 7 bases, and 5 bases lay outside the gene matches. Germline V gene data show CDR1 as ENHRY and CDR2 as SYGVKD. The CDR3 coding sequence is TGTGCCATCACCGATGGACAGGGAGAGACCCAGTACTTC. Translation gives CAITDGQGETQYF.

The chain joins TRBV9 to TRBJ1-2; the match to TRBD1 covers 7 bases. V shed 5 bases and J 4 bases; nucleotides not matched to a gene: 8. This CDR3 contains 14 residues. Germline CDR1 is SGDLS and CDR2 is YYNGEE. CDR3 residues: CASSSTGRRYGYTF. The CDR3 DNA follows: TGTGCCAGCAGTTCGACAGGGAGACGCTATGGCTACACCTTC.

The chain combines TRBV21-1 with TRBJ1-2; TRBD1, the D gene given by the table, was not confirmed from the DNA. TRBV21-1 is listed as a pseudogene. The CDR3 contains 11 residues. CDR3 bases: TGTGCCAGCAGCAAAGGACAGGGGTCCACCTTC. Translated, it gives CASSKGQGSTF.

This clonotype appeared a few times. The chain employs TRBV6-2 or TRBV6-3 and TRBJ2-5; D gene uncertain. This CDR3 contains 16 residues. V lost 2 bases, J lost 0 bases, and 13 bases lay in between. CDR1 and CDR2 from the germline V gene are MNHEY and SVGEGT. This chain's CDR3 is CASSYRPLGYQETQYF. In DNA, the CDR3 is TGTGCCAGCAGTTACCGACCTCTGGGGTACCAAGAGACCCAGTACTTC.

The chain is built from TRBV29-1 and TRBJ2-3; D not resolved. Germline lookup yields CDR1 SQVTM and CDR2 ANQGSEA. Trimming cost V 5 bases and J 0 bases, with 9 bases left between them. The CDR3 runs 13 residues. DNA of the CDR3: TGCAGCGTTATGTCCTCTAGCACAGATACGCAGTATTTT. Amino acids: CSVMSSSTDTQYF.

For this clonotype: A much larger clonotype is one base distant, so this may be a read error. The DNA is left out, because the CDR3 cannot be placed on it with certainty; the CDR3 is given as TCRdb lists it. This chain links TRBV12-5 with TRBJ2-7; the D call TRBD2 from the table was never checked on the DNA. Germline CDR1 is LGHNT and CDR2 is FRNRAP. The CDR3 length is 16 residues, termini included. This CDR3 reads CAWPRTVGEGSYERYF.

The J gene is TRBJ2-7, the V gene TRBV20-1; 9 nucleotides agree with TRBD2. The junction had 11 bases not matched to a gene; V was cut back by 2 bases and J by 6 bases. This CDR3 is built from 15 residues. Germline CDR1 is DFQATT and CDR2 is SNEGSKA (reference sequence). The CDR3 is CSARISLAGFPEQYF. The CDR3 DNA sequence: TGCAGTGCTAGAATCTCGCTAGCGGGATTTCCCGAGCAGTACTTC.

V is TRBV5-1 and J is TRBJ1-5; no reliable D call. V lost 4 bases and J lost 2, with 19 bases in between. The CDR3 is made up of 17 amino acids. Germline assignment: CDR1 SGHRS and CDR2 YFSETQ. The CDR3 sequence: CASSEGTQVSGNQPQHF. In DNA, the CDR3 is TGCGCCAGCAGCGAGGGTACCCAGGTTTCGGGCAATCAGCCCCAGCATTTT.

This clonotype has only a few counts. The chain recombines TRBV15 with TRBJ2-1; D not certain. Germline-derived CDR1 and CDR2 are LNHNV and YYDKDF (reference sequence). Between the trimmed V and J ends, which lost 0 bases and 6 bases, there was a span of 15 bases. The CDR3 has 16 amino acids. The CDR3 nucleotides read TGTGCCACCAGCAGAGAGACTGCGGCTCGCTTCAATGAGCAGTTCTTC. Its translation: CATSRETAARFNEQFF.

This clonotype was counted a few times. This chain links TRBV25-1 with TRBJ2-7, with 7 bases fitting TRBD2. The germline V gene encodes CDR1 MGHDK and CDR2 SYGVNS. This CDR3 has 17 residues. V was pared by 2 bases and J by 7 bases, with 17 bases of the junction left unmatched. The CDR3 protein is CASSEGYKWGQREEQYF. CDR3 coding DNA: TGTGCCAGCAGTGAAGGCTATAAGTGGGGCCAGCGGGAAGAGCAGTACTTC.

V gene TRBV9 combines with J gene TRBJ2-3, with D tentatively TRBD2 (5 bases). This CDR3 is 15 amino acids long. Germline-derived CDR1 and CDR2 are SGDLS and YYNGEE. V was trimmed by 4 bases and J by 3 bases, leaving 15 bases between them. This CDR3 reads CASSTRLSGTDTQYF. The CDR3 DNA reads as TGTGCCAGCAGCACCCGACTCTCGGGGACAGATACGCAGTATTTT.

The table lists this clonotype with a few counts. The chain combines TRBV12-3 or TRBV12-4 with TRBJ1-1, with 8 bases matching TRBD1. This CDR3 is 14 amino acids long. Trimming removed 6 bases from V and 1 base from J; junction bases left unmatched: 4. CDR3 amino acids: CASSRTGRNTEAFF. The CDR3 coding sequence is TGTGCCAGCAGCCGGACAGGGAGGAACACTGAAGCTTTCTTT.

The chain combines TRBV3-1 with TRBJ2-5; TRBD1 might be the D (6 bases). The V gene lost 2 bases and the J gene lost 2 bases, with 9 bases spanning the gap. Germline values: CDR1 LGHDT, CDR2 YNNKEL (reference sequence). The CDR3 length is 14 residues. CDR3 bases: TGTGCCAGCAGCCAAATAGGACAGCAAGAGACCCAGTACTTC. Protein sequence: CASSQIGQQETQYF.

CDR3 sequence: CASSVGPAGGTGELFF. CDR3 DNA: TGTGCCAGCAGCGTAGGGCCAGCGGGAGGAACCGGGGAGCTGTTTTTT. The chain carries TRBV9 and TRBJ2-2; 9 bases map to TRBD2. Germline-derived CDR1 and CDR2 are SGDLS and YYNGEE. With V trimmed by 0 bases and J by 5 bases, 5 bases remained unmatched. The CDR3 covers 16 residues.

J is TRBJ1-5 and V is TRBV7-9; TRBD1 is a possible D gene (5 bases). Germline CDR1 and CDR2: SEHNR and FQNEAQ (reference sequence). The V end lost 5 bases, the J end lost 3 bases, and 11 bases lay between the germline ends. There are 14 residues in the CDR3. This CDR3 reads CASSIDSINQPQHF. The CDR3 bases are TGTGCCAGCAGCATCGACAGTATCAATCAGCCCCAGCATTTT.

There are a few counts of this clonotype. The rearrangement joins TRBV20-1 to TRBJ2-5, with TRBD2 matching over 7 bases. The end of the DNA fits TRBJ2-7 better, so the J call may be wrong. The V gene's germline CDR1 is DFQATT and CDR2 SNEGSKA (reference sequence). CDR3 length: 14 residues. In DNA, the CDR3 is TGCAGTGCTAGAGTGGGAGGGAACTCGTACGAGCAGTACTTC. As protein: CSARVGGNSYEQYF.